The 6 T cell receptor beta chains below were found in one sample sequenced in a study of blood T cells in healthy people across ages. The authors ran a second PCR of about 7 to 11 cycles using a sample-barcoded 5' primer and a J-beta primer mix. TCRdb reprocessed the 5' RACE reads via MiXCR and lists one record per CDR3 protein. The table includes 1.4 million to 1.5 million distinct CDR3 sequences, 42% detected once. Sequences were obtained from blood. The receptor set was obtained from a woman in her late teens or twenties in good health.

The V and J genes are TRBV6-6 and TRBJ1-1; D unresolved. The germline CDR1 and CDR2 sequences are MNHNY and SVGAGI (reference sequence). This CDR3 has 13 amino acids. V shed 5 bases and J shed 0 bases, with 7 bases lying between them. The CDR3, as DNA: TGTGCCAGCAGTGACCCGATGAACACTGAAGCTTTCTTT. The encoded protein is CASSDPMNTEAFF.

The chain links TRBV18 to TRBJ1-2; D unresolved. From germline, CDR1 is KGHSH and CDR2 LQKENI. The CDR3 loop spans 14 amino acids. V shed 2 bases and J shed 5 bases, with 12 bases lying between them. DNA for the CDR3: TGTGCCAGCTCACCAGAAGCAGGAGGATATGGCTACACCTTC. Amino acids: CASSPEAGGYGYTF.

The V and J genes are TRBV14 and TRBJ1-1; 9 bases agree with TRBD1. Per germline, CDR1 SGHDN and CDR2 FVKESK. The CDR3 runs 19 residues. J lost 0 bases, V lost 0 bases, and 11 bases had no gene match. This chain's CDR3 is CASSQDHRDRVSVNTEAFF. The CDR3 DNA is TGTGCCAGCAGCCAAGACCACCGGGACAGGGTTTCCGTGAACACTGAAGCTTTCTTT. Complete variable domain (other parts from reference TRBV14 and TRBJ1-1): EAGVTQFPSHSVIEKGQTVTLRCDPISGHDNLYWYRRVMGKEIKFLLHFVKESKQDESGMPNNRFLAERTGGTYSTLKVQPAELEDSGVYFCASSQDHRDRVSVNTEAFFGQGTRLTVV.

The V gene is TRBV6-1, the J gene TRBJ2-1; TRBD1 agrees at 10 bases. CDR1 is MNHNS and CDR2 is SASEGT in the germline V gene. Unmatched junction bases numbered 7, after V lost 6 bases and J lost 8 bases. CDR3 length: 14 residues. The chain's CDR3 is CASRAPGQGYEQFF. CDR3 DNA sequence: TGTGCCAGCAGAGCGCCGGGACAGGGGTATGAGCAGTTCTTC.

The CDR3 protein is CASSLGDGTGRYEQYF. CDR3 DNA: TGCGCCAGCAGCTTGGGGGACGGGACAGGGAGGTACGAGCAGTACTTC. V and J are TRBV5-1 and TRBJ2-7; 9 bases are a match to TRBD1. The CDR3 covers 16 residues. The germline gives CDR1 SGHRS, CDR2 YFSETQ. With V trimmed by 0 bases and J by 4 bases, 8 bases remained unmatched.

The genes are TRBV12-3 or TRBV12-4 and TRBJ2-1; 7 bases agree with TRBD2. The DNA end is more similar to TRBJ2-7, so the J call may be wrong. The CDR3 sequence is 15 residues long. CDR3 coding DNA: TGTGCCAGCAGCACCACCGAGGGAGGGAGGGATGAGCAGTACTTC. It codes for CASSTTEGGRDEQYF.